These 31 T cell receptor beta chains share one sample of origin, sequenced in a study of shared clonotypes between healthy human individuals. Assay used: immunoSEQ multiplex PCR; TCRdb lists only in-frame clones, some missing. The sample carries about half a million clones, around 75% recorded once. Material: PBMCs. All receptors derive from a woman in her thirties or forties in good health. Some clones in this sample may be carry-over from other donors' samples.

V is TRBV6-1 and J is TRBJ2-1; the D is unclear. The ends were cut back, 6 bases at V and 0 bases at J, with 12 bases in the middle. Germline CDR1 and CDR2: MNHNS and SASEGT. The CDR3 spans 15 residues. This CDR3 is CASRSTVSSYNEQFF. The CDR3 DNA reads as TGTGCCAGCAGGTCGACGGTCAGCTCCTACAATGAGCAGTTCTTC.

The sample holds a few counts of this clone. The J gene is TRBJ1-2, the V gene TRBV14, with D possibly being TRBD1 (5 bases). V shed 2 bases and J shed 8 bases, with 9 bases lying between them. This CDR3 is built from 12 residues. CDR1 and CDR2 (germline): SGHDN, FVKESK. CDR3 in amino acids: CASSQRQRGYTF. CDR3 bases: TGTGCCAGCAGCCAACGACAGAGAGGCTACACCTTC. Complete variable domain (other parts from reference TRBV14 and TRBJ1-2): EAGVTQFPSHSVIEKGQTVTLRCDPISGHDNLYWYRRVMGKEIKFLLHFVKESKQDESGMPNNRFLAERTGGTYSTLKVQPAELEDSGVYFCASSQRQRGYTFGSGTRLTVV.

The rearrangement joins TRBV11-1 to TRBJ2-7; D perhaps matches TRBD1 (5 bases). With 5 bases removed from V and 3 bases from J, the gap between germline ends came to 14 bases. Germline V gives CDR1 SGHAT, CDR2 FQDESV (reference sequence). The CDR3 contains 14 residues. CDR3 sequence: CASSTLPQGYEQYF. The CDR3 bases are TGTGCCAGCAGCACCCTCCCCCAGGGCTACGAGCAGTACTTC.

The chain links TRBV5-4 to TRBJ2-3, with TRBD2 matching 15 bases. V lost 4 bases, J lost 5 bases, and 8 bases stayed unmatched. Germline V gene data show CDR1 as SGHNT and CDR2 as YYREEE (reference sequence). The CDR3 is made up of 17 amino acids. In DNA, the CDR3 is TGTGCCAGCAGCCAAGGACTAGCGGGAGGGCCGGGAGATACGCAGTATTTT. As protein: CASSQGLAGGPGDTQYF.

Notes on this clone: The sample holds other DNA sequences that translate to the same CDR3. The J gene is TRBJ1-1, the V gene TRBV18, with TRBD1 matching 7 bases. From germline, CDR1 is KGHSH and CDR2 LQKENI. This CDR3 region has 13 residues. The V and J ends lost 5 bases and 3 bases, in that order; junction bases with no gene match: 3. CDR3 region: CASSTDRDTEAFF. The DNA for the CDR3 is TGTGCCAGCTCAACCGACAGGGACACTGAAGCTTTCTTT.

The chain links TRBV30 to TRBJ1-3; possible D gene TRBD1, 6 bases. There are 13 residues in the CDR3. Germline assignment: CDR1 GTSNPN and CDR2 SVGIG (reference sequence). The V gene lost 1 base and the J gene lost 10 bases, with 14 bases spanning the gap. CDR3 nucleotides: TGTGCCTGGAGTGGCCTGGACAGTTCGACCATATATTTT. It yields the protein CAWSGLDSSTIYF.

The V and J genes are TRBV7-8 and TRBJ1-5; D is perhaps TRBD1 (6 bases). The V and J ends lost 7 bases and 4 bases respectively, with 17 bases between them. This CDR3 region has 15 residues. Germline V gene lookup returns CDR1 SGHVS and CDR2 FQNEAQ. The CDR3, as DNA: TGTGCCAGCACCCCTCAAACAGGGATAAATCAGCCCCAGCATTTT. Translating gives CASTPQTGINQPQHF.

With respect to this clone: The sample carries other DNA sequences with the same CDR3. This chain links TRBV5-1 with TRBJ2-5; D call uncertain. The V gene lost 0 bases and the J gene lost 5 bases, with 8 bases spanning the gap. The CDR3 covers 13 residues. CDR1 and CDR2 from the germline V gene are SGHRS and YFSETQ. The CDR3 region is CASSLGVAETQYF. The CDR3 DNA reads TGCGCCAGCAGCTTGGGAGTGGCGGAGACCCAGTACTTC.

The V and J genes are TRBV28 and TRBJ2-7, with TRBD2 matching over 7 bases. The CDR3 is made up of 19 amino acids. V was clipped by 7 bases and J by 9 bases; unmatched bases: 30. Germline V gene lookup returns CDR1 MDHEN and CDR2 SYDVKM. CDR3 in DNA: TGTGCCAGCACCTCTCTTGGCCGTGGCTCTACGAGGAGCGGGACTTCGCAGTACTTC. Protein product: CASTSLGRGSTRSGTSQYF.

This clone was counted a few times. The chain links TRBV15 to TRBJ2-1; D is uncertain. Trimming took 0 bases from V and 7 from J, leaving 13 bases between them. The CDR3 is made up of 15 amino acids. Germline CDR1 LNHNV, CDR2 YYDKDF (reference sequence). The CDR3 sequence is CATSRDLEPTNEQFF. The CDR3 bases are TGTGCCACCAGCAGAGATTTGGAGCCGACGAATGAGCAGTTCTTC.

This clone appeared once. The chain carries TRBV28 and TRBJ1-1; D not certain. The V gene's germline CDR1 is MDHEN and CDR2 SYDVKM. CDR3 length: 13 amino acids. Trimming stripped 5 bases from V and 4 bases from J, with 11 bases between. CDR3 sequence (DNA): TGTGCCAGCAGTCCCCCGGGCGGCACTGAAGCTTTCTTT. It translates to CASSPPGGTEAFF.

DNA of the CDR3: TGTGCCAGCAGCTTAAACCCGGCAAACACAGATACGCAGTATTTT. Protein: CASSLNPANTDTQYF. J is TRBJ2-3 and V is TRBV7-3, with D unresolved. The germline CDR1 and CDR2 sequences are SGHTA and FQGTGA. Trimming removed 1 base from V and 2 bases from J, with 10 bases in between. The CDR3 spans 15 residues.

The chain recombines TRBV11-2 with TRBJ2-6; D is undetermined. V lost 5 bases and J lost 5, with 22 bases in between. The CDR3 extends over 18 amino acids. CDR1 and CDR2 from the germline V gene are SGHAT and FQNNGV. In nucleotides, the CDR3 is TGTGCCAGCAGCCTATCACGAACACAACAAAGTCGGGCCAACGTCCTGACTTTC. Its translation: CASSLSRTQQSRANVLTF.

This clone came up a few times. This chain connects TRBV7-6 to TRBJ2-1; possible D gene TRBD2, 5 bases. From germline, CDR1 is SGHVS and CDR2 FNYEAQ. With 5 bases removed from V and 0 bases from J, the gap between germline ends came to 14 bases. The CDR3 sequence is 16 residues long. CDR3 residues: CASSAGRPSSYNEQFF. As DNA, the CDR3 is TGTGCCAGCAGCGCTGGGAGACCGTCCTCCTACAATGAGCAGTTCTTC. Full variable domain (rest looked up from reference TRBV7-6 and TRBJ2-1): GAGVSQSPRYKVTKRGQDVALRCDPISGHVSLYWYRQALGQGPEFLTYFNYEAQQDKSGLPNDRFSAERPEGSISTLTIQRTEQRDSAMYRCASSAGRPSSYNEQFFGPGTRLTVL.

In DNA, the CDR3 is TGTGCCTGGAGTGTACGGGGAAGAGGCTCAGATACGCAGTATTTT. This translates into CAWSVRGRGSDTQYF. The V and J genes are TRBV30 and TRBJ2-3; tentative D call: TRBD2 (5 bases). From germline, CDR1 is GTSNPN and CDR2 SVGIG (reference sequence). The CDR3 contains 15 residues. The germline V and J ends were trimmed by 0 bases and 4 bases, with 14 bases remaining between them.

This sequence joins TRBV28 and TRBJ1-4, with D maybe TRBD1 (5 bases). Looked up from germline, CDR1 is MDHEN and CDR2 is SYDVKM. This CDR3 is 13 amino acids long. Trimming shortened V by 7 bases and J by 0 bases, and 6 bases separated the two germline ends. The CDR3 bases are TGTGCCAGCAAAGGGGCAACTAATGAAAAACTGTTTTTT. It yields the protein CASKGATNEKLFF.

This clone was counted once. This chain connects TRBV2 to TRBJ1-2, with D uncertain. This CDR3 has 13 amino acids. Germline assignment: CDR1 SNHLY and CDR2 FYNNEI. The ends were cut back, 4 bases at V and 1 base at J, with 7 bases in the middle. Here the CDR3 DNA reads TGTGCCAGCAGTGGCGGCATTAACTATGGCTACACCTTC. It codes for CASSGGINYGYTF.

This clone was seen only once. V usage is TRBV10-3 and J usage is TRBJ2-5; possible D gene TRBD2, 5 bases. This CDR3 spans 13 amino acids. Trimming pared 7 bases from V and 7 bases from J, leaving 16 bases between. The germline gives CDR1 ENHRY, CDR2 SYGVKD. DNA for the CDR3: TGTGCCATCAAGGCAAGACCCGAGGGGACCCAGTACTTC. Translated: CAIKARPEGTQYF.

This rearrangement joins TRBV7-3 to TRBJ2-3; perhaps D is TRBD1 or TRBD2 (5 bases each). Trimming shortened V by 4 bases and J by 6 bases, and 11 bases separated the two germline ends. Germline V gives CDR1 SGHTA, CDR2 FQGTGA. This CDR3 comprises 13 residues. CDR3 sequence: CASSSPWGDTQYF. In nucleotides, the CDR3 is TGTGCCAGCAGCTCCCCCTGGGGGGATACGCAGTATTTT.

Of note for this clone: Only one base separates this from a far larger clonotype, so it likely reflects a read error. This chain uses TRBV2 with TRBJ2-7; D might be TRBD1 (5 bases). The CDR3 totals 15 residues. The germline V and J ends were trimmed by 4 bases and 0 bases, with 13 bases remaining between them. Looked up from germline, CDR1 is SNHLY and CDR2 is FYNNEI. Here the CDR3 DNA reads TGTGCCAGCAGTGGGGGCAGGGCGAGCTCCTACGAGCAGTACTTC. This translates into CASSGGRASSYEQYF.

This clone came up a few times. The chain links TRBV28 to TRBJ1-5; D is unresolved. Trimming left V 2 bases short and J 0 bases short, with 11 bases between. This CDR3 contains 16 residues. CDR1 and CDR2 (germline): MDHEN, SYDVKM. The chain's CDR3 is CASSLIATNSNQPQHF. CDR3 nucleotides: TGTGCCAGCAGTTTAATCGCAACTAATAGCAATCAGCCCCAGCATTTT.

The CDR3 region is CAISPGNAYEQYF. The CDR3 region has the DNA TGTGCCATCTCCCCCGGGAATGCCTACGAGCAGTACTTC. This chain connects TRBV10-3 to TRBJ2-7; a possible D gene is TRBD2 (5 bases). The CDR3 contains 13 residues. V shed 8 bases and J shed 2 bases, with 13 bases lying between them. Germline values: CDR1 ENHRY, CDR2 SYGVKD.

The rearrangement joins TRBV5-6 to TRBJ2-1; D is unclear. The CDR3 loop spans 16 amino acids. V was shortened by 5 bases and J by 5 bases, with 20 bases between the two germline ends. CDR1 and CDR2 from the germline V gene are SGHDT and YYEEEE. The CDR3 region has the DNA TGTGCCAGCAGTTTCGAGACTGGAACGGTGGACAATGAGCAGTTCTTC. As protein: CASSFETGTVDNEQFF.

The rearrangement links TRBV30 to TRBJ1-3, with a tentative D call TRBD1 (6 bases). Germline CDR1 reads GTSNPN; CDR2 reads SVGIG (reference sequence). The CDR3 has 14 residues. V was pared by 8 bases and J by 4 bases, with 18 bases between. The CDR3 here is CAHREALQGNTIYF. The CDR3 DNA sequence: TGTGCCCACAGGGAGGCCCTACAAGGAAACACCATATATTTT. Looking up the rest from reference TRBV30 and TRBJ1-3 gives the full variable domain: SQTIHQWPATLVQPVGSPLSLECTVEGTSNPNLYWYRQAAGRGLQLLFYSVGIGQISSEVPQNLSASRPQDRQFILSSKKLLLSDSGFYLCAHREALQGNTIYFGEGSWLTVV.

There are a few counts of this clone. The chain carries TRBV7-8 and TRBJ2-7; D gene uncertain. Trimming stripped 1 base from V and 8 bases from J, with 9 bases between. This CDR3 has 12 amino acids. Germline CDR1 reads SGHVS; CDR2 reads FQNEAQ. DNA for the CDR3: TGTGCCAGCAGCTTAGAAAGTCATCAGCAGTACTTC. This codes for CASSLESHQQYF. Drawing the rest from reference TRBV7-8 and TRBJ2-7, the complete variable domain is GAGVSQSPRYKVAKRGQDVALRCDPISGHVSLFWYQQALGQGPEFLTYFQNEAQLDKSGLPSDRFFAERPEGSVSTLKIQRTQQEDSAVYLCASSLESHQQYFGPGTRLTVT.

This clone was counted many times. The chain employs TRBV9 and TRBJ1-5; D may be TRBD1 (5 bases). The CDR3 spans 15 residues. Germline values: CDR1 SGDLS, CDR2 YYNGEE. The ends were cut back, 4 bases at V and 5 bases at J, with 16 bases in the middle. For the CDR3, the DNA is TGTGCCAGCAGCTCCCGCCCGGGGGGAGATCAGCCCCAGCATTTT. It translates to CASSSRPGGDQPQHF.

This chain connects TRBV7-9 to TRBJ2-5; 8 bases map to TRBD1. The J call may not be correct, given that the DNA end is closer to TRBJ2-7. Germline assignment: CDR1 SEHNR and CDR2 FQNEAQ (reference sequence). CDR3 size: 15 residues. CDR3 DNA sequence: TGTGCCAGCAGCCCCGGGACAGGCAGCTCCTACGAGCAGTACTTC. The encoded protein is CASSPGTGSSYEQYF.

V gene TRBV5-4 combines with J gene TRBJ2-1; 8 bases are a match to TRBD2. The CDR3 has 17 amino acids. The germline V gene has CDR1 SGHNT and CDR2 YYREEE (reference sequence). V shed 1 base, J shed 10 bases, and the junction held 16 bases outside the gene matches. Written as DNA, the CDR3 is TGTGCCAGCAGCTTGCACGGGGGACTAGAGGGGATAGGGGAGCAGTTCTTC. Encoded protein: CASSLHGGLEGIGEQFF.

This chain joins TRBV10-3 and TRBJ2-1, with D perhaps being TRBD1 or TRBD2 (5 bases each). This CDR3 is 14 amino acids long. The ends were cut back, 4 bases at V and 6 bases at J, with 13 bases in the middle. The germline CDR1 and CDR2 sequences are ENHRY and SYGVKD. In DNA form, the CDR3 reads TGTGCCATCAGTGGGGGGTCTAAGGGCAATGAGCAGTTCTTC. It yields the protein CAISGGSKGNEQFF.

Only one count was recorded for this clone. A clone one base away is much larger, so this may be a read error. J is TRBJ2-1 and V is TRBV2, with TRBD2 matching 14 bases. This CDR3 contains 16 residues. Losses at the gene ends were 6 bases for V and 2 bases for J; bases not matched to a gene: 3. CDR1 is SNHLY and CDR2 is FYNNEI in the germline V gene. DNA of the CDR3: TGTGCCAGCAGCGAGACTAGCGGGAGGGCCTACAATGAGCAGTTCTTC. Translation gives CASSETSGRAYNEQFF.

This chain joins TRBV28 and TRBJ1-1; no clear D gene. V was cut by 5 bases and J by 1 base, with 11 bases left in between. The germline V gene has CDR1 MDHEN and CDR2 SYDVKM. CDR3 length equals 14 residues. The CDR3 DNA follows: TGTGCCAGCAGTCCAGACATTACGAACACTGAAGCTTTCTTT. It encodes CASSPDITNTEAFF. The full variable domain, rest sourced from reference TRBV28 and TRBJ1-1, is DVKVTQSSRYLVKRTGEKVFLECVQDMDHENMFWYRQDPGLGLRLIYFSYDVKMKEKGDIPEGYSVSREKKERFSLILESASTNQTSMYLCASSPDITNTEAFFGQGTRLTVV.